This T cell receptor beta chain was recorded in a study of cytomegalovirus exposure and HLA in healthy donors. The germline V gene encodes CDR1 SGHRS and CDR2 YFSETQ. The CDR3 consists of 15 residues. The ends were cut back, 4 bases at V and 4 bases at J, with 14 bases in the middle. Use of 60 Vbeta and 13 Jbeta primers characterized the PCR. Here immunoSEQ multiplex PCR was the method, and the copy in TCRdb shows in-frame clones only, minus some. The profile covers around 110,000 clones, with about 62% appearing a single time and about 8.9% taken by the ten largest. The TCR sequence derives from a woman between 40 and 55 years old in good health and CMV-seropositive. Sequenced input: PBMCs. V and J are TRBV5-1 and TRBJ1-4; a weak D match, TRBD1 (6 bases). The CDR3 DNA reads as TGCGCCAGCAGCGAGAGGACAGCGTTTAATGAAAAACTGTTTTTT. Translation gives CASSERTAFNEKLFF.